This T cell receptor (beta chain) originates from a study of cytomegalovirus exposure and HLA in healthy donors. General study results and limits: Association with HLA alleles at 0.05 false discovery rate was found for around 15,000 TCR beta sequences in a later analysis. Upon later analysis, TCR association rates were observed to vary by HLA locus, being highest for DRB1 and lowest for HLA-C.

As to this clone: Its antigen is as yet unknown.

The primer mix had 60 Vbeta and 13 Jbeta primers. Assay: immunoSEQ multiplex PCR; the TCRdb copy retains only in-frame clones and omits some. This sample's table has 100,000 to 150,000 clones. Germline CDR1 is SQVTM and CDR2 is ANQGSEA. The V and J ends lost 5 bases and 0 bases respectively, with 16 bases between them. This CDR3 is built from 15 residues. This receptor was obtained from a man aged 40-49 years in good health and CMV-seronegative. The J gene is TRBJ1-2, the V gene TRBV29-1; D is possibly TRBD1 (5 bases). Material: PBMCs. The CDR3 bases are TGCAGCGTTACGATAGCTGCAGGGTCTAACTATGGCTACACCTTC. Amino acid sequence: CSVTIAAGSNYGYTF.